Following are 8 T cell receptor beta chains from one sample sequenced in a study of lymphopenia after photon versus proton radiotherapy. Repertoires were generated with immunoSEQ multiplex PCR, while TCRdb's copy carries only in-frame clones and drops some. The repertoire includes about 12,000 clones, around 90% of them detected once, and 3.3% sits in the top ten. Sample: peripheral blood, taken from a patient treated with proton-based radiotherapy. These receptors all stem from a man aged 60 to 69 with pancreatic cancer.

The chain joins TRBV19 to TRBJ2-1, with 9 bases aligning to TRBD1. V lost 8 bases and J lost 0; bases outside the gene matches: 5. The germline gives CDR1 LNHDA, CDR2 SQIVND (reference sequence). This CDR3 comprises 15 residues. The CDR3 protein is CASQLTGGSYNEQFF. Written as DNA, the CDR3 is TGTGCCAGTCAACTGACAGGGGGCTCCTACAATGAGCAGTTCTTC.

The chain links TRBV2 to TRBJ2-1; the match to TRBD2 covers 9 bases. This CDR3 is 16 amino acids long. Per germline, CDR1 SNHLY and CDR2 FYNNEI. V lost 4 bases to trimming and J lost 5 bases; unmatched junction nucleotides: 9. The CDR3 sequence is CASSARAGGPHNEQFF. DNA of the CDR3: TGTGCCAGCAGTGCGAGGGCGGGAGGGCCGCACAATGAGCAGTTCTTC. The whole variable domain, filled in from reference TRBV2 and TRBJ2-1, reads EPEVTQTPSHQVTQMGQEVILRCVPISNHLYFYWYRQILGQKVEFLVSFYNNEISEKSEIFDDQFSVERPDGSNFTLKIRSTKLEDSAMYFCASSARAGGPHNEQFFGPGTRLTVL.

The V call is TRBV2, the J call TRBJ1-5, with 9 bases matching TRBD1. Looked up from germline, CDR1 is SNHLY and CDR2 is FYNNEI. V was clipped by 6 bases and J by 0 bases; unmatched bases: 3. CDR3 length equals 15 residues. The CDR3 is CASSGTGLSNQPQHF. CDR3 nucleotides: TGTGCCAGCAGCGGGACAGGGCTTAGCAATCAGCCCCAGCATTTT.

This rearrangement joins TRBV11-2 to TRBJ2-2; D is unclear. Germline CDR1 and CDR2: SGHAT and FQNNGV. The CDR3 covers 12 residues. The V and J ends lost 4 bases and 5 bases respectively, with 5 bases between them. The CDR3 loop is CASSSRTGELFF. The DNA of the CDR3 is TGTGCCAGCAGCTCCCGTACCGGGGAGCTGTTTTTT. Together with reference TRBV11-2 and TRBJ2-2, the CDR3 gives the full variable domain: EAGVAQSPRYKIIEKRQSVAFWCNPISGHATLYWYQQILGQGPKLLIQFQNNGVVDDSQLPKDRFSAERLKGVDSTLKIQPAKLEDSAVYLCASSSRTGELFFGEGSRLTVL.

Only one count was recorded for this clone. V is TRBV27 and J is TRBJ2-7; the D gene is possibly TRBD2 (5 bases). CDR3 length equals 14 residues. Trimming shortened V by 5 bases and J by 2 bases, and 13 bases separated the two germline ends. Germline lookup yields CDR1 MNHEY and CDR2 SMNVEV (reference sequence). The CDR3 protein is CASSRADPPYEQYF. DNA of the CDR3: TGTGCCAGCAGTAGAGCGGACCCACCCTACGAGCAGTACTTC.

The chain joins TRBV30 to TRBJ1-1; 11 bases agree with TRBD1. V lost 2 bases to trimming and J lost 5 bases; unmatched junction nucleotides: 7. The V gene's germline CDR1 is GTSNPN and CDR2 SVGIG (reference sequence). This CDR3 has 15 residues. Here the CDR3 reads CAWSRRDRGWTEAFF. CDR3 in DNA: TGTGCCTGGAGTCGCCGGGACAGGGGGTGGACTGAAGCTTTCTTT.

This chain links TRBV4-3 with TRBJ2-7; tentatively, D is TRBD2 (6 bases). Germline CDR1 reads LGHNA; CDR2 reads YSLEER. The CDR3 is 16 amino acids. Deletions cut 0 bases from V and 0 bases from J, with 12 bases between. The CDR3, as DNA: TGCGCCAGCAGCCAAGATTCAGCGGGCAACTCCTACGAGCAGTACTTC. It encodes CASSQDSAGNSYEQYF.

The rearrangement joins TRBV11-2 to TRBJ1-1; D is unresolved. Germline V gene data show CDR1 as SGHAT and CDR2 as FQNNGV. V lost 1 base and J 10 bases, leaving 13 bases between the germline ends. The CDR3 totals 13 residues. CDR3: CASSLVGGVIAFF. The CDR3 region has the DNA TGTGCCAGCAGCTTAGTTGGTGGGGTTATAGCTTTCTTT.